One sample yielded the 26 T cell receptor beta chains listed below, sequenced in a study of cytotoxic CD8 clonotypes in ibrutinib-treated CLL. Profiling relied on immunoSEQ multiplex PCR, and the TCRdb table lists in-frame clones only, not all of them. Of some 200,000 clones listed, roughly 73% are singletons. The specimen was PBMCs, collected after 12 months of ibrutinib treatment. The receptor source for this set is a human donor with chronic lymphocytic leukemia.

This clone came up once. The chain joins TRBV28 to TRBJ1-3; D remains unclear. Germline lookup yields CDR1 MDHEN and CDR2 SYDVKM. The CDR3 consists of 15 residues. Trimming pared 3 bases from V and 0 bases from J, leaving 9 bases between. The CDR3 spells CASSFGQTSGNTIYF. CDR3 DNA sequence: TGTGCCAGCAGTTTCGGGCAGACCTCTGGAAACACCATATATTTT.

The V and J genes are TRBV14 and TRBJ2-1; 7 bases agree with TRBD2. V gave up 2 bases and J gave up 4 bases; unmatched junction bases: 8. Germline values: CDR1 SGHDN, CDR2 FVKESK. This CDR3 is 16 amino acids long. The CDR3 protein is CASSQYSGGRYNEQFF. CDR3 sequence (DNA): TGTGCCAGCAGCCAATATTCGGGCGGGAGATACAATGAGCAGTTCTTC.

This clone turned up a few times. The gene calls are TRBV7-9 and TRBJ1-4, with TRBD1 as a possible D gene (6 bases). The CDR3 has 15 amino acids. The V and J ends lost 5 bases and 5 bases respectively, with 15 bases between them. Germline V gene lookup returns CDR1 SEHNR and CDR2 FQNEAQ (reference sequence). Written as DNA, the CDR3 is TGTGCCAGCAGCCCACGGACAGTTGAGAATGAAAAACTGTTTTTT. This codes for CASSPRTVENEKLFF.

V and J are TRBV27 and TRBJ2-7; 9 nucleotides match TRBD2. The CDR3 is 13 residues long. Looked up from germline, CDR1 is MNHEY and CDR2 is SMNVEV (reference sequence). The V segment lost 8 bases and the J segment 2 bases; nucleotides outside the gene matches: 4. The CDR3 sequence is CASGIAGAYEQYF. The CDR3, as DNA: TGTGCCAGCGGAATAGCGGGAGCCTACGAGCAGTACTTC.

This chain connects TRBV30 to TRBJ1-1; 7 nucleotides match TRBD1. The CDR3 is 12 residues long. Germline loops: CDR1 GTSNPN, CDR2 SVGIG (reference sequence). V trimming: 6 bases; J trimming: 10 bases; junction bases outside the gene matches: 11. The CDR3 here is CACSPGDRSAFF. CDR3 nucleotide sequence: TGTGCCTGTTCTCCCGGGGACAGATCAGCTTTCTTT.

With respect to this clone: A junction boundary mismatches the germline segment, possibly from a read error. The rearrangement links TRBV7-8 to TRBJ2-3, with 9 bases identical to TRBD1. Germline V gene lookup returns CDR1 SGHVS and CDR2 FQNEAQ. This CDR3 contains 16 residues. The CDR3 coding sequence is TGTGCCAGCAGCCTAGCCCGGGACAGGGAGGGAAATACGCAGTATTTT. It yields the protein CASSLARDREGNTQYF.

The chain recombines TRBV6-7 with TRBJ2-3; D not certain. TRBV6-7 is given ORF status, its function remaining uncertain. CDR3 size: 10 residues. V lost 9 bases and J 6 bases, leaving 7 bases between the germline ends. Written as DNA, the CDR3 is TGTGCCAGGGCCGGGGATACGCAGTATTTT. Amino acid sequence: CARAGDTQYF.

The CDR3 sequence: CASSLRASGNTDTQYF. The CDR3 nucleotides read TGTGCCAGCAGCTTAAGGGCTAGCGGGAACACAGATACGCAGTATTTT. The J gene is TRBJ2-3, the V gene TRBV13, with 9 bases fitting TRBD2. CDR1 is PRHDT and CDR2 is FYEKMQ in the germline V gene (reference sequence). This CDR3 region has 16 residues. The J segment lost 2 bases and the V segment lost 2 bases, leaving 5 bases of the junction unmatched.

The V and J genes are TRBV6-5 and TRBJ2-1; D gene unclear. The CDR3 runs 15 residues. CDR1 and CDR2 from the germline V gene are MNHEY and SVGAGI. V gave up 2 bases and J gave up 3 bases, with 11 bases separating them. CDR3 residues: CASSYGSPRYNEQFF. In DNA, the CDR3 is TGTGCCAGCAGTTACGGAAGTCCACGCTACAATGAGCAGTTCTTC.

This clone occurred a few times. This rearrangement joins TRBV27 to TRBJ2-2; D possibly matches TRBD1 or TRBD2 (5 bases each). The germline CDR1 and CDR2 sequences are MNHEY and SMNVEV (reference sequence). V lost 6 bases to trimming and J lost 3 bases, with 11 bases between them. CDR3 length: 14 amino acids. CDR3 bases: TGTGCCAGCAGCTACGGGACCTACACCGGGGAGCTGTTTTTT. Its translation is CASSYGTYTGELFF.

V usage is TRBV27 and J usage is TRBJ1-4; D is ambiguous. CDR3 length equals 19 residues. V was trimmed by 2 bases and J by 0 bases, leaving 19 bases between them. Germline V gene sequence: CDR1 MNHEY, CDR2 SMNVEV (reference sequence). The CDR3 bases are TGTGCCAGCAGTTTAAGGATCCCGACCCCTATCGCAACTAATGAAAAACTGTTTTTT. Protein product: CASSLRIPTPIATNEKLFF.

Only one count was recorded for this clone. The rearrangement uses TRBV6-6 and TRBJ2-5, with 7 bases identical to TRBD1. Germline trimming cut 2 bases from V and 3 bases from J; bases unmatched to any gene: 3. Germline loops: CDR1 MNHNY, CDR2 SVGAGI (reference sequence). CDR3 length equals 14 residues. Here the CDR3 reads CASSYGQGEETQYF. For the CDR3, the DNA is TGTGCCAGCAGTTACGGGCAGGGGGAAGAGACCCAGTACTTC.

This chain connects TRBV7-9 to TRBJ2-7; D is perhaps TRBD2 (6 bases). V shed 8 bases and J shed 4 bases, with 12 bases lying between them. CDR1 SEHNR and CDR2 FQNEAQ come from the germline V gene (reference sequence). The CDR3 is made up of 12 amino acids. The CDR3 nucleotides are TGTGCCAGCCGAACTGGGGGGTACGAGCAGTACTTC. Translation gives CASRTGGYEQYF.

In DNA, the CDR3 is TGTGCCAGCAGCTCCGAATTGACAGGCCGAGGCTATGGCTACACCTTC. The encoded protein is CASSSELTGRGYGYTF. The rearrangement links TRBV9 to TRBJ1-2, with D possibly matching TRBD1 (6 bases). The CDR3 loop spans 16 amino acids. Germline-derived CDR1 and CDR2 are SGDLS and YYNGEE. Trimming left V 4 bases short and J 4 bases short, with 20 bases between.

The sample holds a few counts of this clone. V gene TRBV5-4 combines with J gene TRBJ1-2, with TRBD1 matching 9 bases. In germline, CDR1 is SGHNT, CDR2 YYREEE (reference sequence). This CDR3 has 15 residues. The ends lost 4 bases at V and 8 bases at J; junction bases unmatched: 12. The CDR3 here is CASSQLPGQGGGYTF. For the CDR3, the DNA is TGTGCCAGCAGCCAACTCCCGGGACAGGGCGGGGGCTACACCTTC.

The chain joins TRBV5-1 to TRBJ1-2; the match to TRBD1 covers 10 bases. CDR1 and CDR2 (germline): SGHRS, YFSETQ. This CDR3 contains 15 residues. Unmatched junction bases numbered 4, after V lost 4 bases and J lost 1 base. CDR3 loop: CASSLDRGVNYGYTF. The CDR3 region has the DNA TGCGCCAGCAGCCTGGACAGGGGGGTTAACTATGGCTACACCTTC.

The sample holds a few counts of this clone. The genes are TRBV25-1 and TRBJ2-1; 7 bases are shared with TRBD2. Per the germline V gene, CDR1 is MGHDK and CDR2 is SYGVNS. V was clipped by 6 bases and J by 7 bases; unmatched bases: 15. The CDR3 sequence is 16 residues long. The CDR3 region has the DNA TGTGCCAGCAGCCCGCAAGGGGCGGGAGATCGAAATGAGCAGTTCTTC. This sequence encodes CASSPQGAGDRNEQFF.

To note about this clone: A read error may account for a junction end that differs from germline. The genes are TRBV7-7 and TRBJ2-5; D is unclear. The CDR3 covers 14 residues. Germline CDR1 reads SSHAT; CDR2 reads FNYEAQ (reference sequence). The CDR3 DNA is TGTGCTAGCAGCTTAGCCCCTACCCAAGAGACCCAGTACTTC. It encodes CASSLAPTQETQYF.

The chain is built from TRBV5-1 and TRBJ1-4; the D gene is possibly TRBD1 (5 bases). V lost 4 bases, J lost 7 bases, and 14 bases lay in between. The CDR3 is 14 amino acids. Germline CDR1 and CDR2: SGHRS and YFSETQ. The CDR3 DNA sequence: TGCGCCAGCAGCCCTCGTGGGGCGAGTGAAAAACTGTTTTTT. It codes for CASSPRGASEKLFF.

J is TRBJ2-5 and V is TRBV18, with 8 bases identical to TRBD1. Germline CDR1 reads KGHSH; CDR2 reads LQKENI. The CDR3 sequence is 15 residues long. V was pared by 2 bases and J by 7 bases, with 9 bases of the junction left unmatched. The DNA of the CDR3 is TGTGCCAGCTCACCAGGGACAGGATCTCGGTGGACCCAGTACTTC. Translation: CASSPGTGSRWTQYF. The full variable domain, its missing parts supplied by reference TRBV18 and TRBJ2-5, is NAGVMQNPRHLVRRRGQEARLRCSPMKGHSHVYWYRQLPEEGLKFMVYLQKENIIDESGMPKERFSAEFPKEGPSILRIQQVVRGDSAAYFCASSPGTGSRWTQYFGPGTRLLVL.

V and J are TRBV2 and TRBJ1-5, with D perhaps TRBD1 (6 bases). Trimming took 3 bases from V and 5 from J, leaving 11 bases between them. The V gene's germline CDR1 is SNHLY and CDR2 FYNNEI. CDR3 size: 14 residues. CDR3 sequence: CASSEQTGYQPQHF. In DNA form, the CDR3 reads TGTGCCAGCAGTGAGCAGACAGGTTATCAGCCCCAGCATTTT.

V usage is TRBV5-1 and J usage is TRBJ1-2, with TRBD1 matching 7 bases. The CDR3 length is 15 residues. V lost 4 bases, J lost 2 bases, and 8 bases stayed unmatched. Germline lookup yields CDR1 SGHRS and CDR2 YFSETQ. DNA of the CDR3: TGCGCCAGCAGCCCGAACAGGGGTGCCAACTATGGCTACACCTTC. Its translation: CASSPNRGANYGYTF.

As concerns this clone: Different DNA sequences within this sample yield the same CDR3. The V call is TRBV2, the J call TRBJ1-2, with 7 bases fitting TRBD1. This CDR3 comprises 14 residues. Per germline, CDR1 SNHLY and CDR2 FYNNEI. After removal of 7 bases from V and 2 bases from J, the junction contained 7 bases not matched to a gene. CDR3 amino acids: CASNPGQQNYGYTF. CDR3 DNA sequence: TGTGCCAGCAATCCGGGACAGCAGAACTATGGCTACACCTTC.

The chain is built from TRBV27 and TRBJ2-7; D not resolved. V was cut by 2 bases and J by 0 bases, with 11 bases left in between. The length of the CDR3 is 15 residues. CDR1 and CDR2 from the germline V gene are MNHEY and SMNVEV (reference sequence). The CDR3 DNA reads as TGTGCCAGCAGTTTAGGTCCCGCTAGCTCCTACGAGCAGTACTTC. Its translation: CASSLGPASSYEQYF.

A few counts support this clone. Here the CDR3 reads CASSLSKQETQYF. The DNA for the CDR3 is TGTGCCAGCAGTTTATCAAAACAAGAGACCCAGTACTTC. The gene calls are TRBV28 and TRBJ2-5; no firm D call. The CDR3 covers 13 residues. Trimming removed 1 base from V and 2 bases from J, with 5 bases in between. Germline V gives CDR1 MDHEN, CDR2 SYDVKM.

The chain employs TRBV7-6 and TRBJ2-7, with D unclear. Germline CDR1 is SGHVS and CDR2 is FNYEAQ. The V and J ends lost 2 bases and 4 bases respectively, with 9 bases between them. The CDR3 runs 13 residues. Here the CDR3 DNA reads TGTGCCAGCAGCTTAACATCGAGGTACGAGCAGTACTTC. It yields the protein CASSLTSRYEQYF.